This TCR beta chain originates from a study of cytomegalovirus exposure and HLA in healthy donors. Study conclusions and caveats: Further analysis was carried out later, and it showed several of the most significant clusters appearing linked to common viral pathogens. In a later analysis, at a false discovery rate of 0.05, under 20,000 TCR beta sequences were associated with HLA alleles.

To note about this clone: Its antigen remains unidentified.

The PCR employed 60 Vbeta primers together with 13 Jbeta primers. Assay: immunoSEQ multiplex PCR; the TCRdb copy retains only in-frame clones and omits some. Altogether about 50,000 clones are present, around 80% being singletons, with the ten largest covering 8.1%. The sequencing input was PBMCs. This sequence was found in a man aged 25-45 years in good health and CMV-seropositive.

The CDR3 DNA sequence: TGTGCCAGCAGTCGATCGGGATACTCCTACGAGCAGTACTTC. Translating gives CASSRSGYSYEQYF. This chain connects TRBV27 to TRBJ2-7; TRBD2 is a possible D gene (5 bases). Germline CDR1 and CDR2: MNHEY and SMNVEV (reference sequence). Between the trimmed V and J ends, which lost 5 bases and 0 bases, there was a span of 11 bases. The CDR3 sequence is 14 residues long.